This T cell receptor beta chain was sequenced during a study of T cells in Graves' hyperthyroidism and ophthalmopathy. Study-level results: Among thyroid clonotypes expanded above 0.001, most also appeared in blood.

This clonotype was found many times. What it binds is not known. After removal of 0 bases from V and 2 bases from J, the junction contained 3 bases not matched to a gene. The CDR3 is 15 amino acids. Germline values: CDR1 LGHDT, CDR2 YNNKEL (reference sequence). A Clinical Activity Score of at least 3, a NOSPECS grade of at least 4 and a duration under 3 months were recorded in the ophthalmopathy patients. Amplification of TCR beta CDR3 regions was performed using RNA transcripts as template. HTBI primers were used for first-round RT-PCR of the TCR CDR3. TCRdb called the multiplex PCR reads again in MiXCR, with one record for every CDR3 protein. The table has about 640,000 distinct CDR3 sequences, less than 25% seen once.

This receptor was taken from a man aged 25-45 years with Graves' ophthalmopathy. The rearrangement uses TRBV3-1 and TRBJ2-7, with 8 bases identical to TRBD2. Sequenced sample: blood. CDR3 region: CASSQDAGGTYEQYF. As DNA, the CDR3 is TGTGCCAGCAGCCAAGACGCGGGGGGCACCTACGAGCAGTACTTC.